The rows below give T cell receptor beta chains drawn from one sample of a study of T cells expressing NK-cell markers. From its re-call of the 5' RACE reads, TCRdb lists each CDR3 protein once, without DNA. With approximately 170,000 distinct CDR3 sequences in the sample, the ten largest clones hold roughly 21%. What was sequenced was blood T cells: a sorted CD56 or NKG2C T cell subset, CD4+ or CD8+ T cells, or bulk PBMC T cells (not recorded which). The receptor set was obtained from a man aged 18 to 69 in good health. Each CDR3 is given with its conserved first and last residue.

CDR3 | J | V
CASSLGGSADTQYF | TRBJ2-3 | TRBV2
CASSVAGRNTEAFF | TRBJ1-1 | TRBV9
CASRFFPGTGGLWPQHF | TRBJ1-5 | TRBV12-3/TRBV12-4
CASSSEIKLAVGETQYF | TRBJ2-5 | TRBV12-3/TRBV12-4
CAISESGGSYGYTF | TRBJ1-2 | TRBV10-3
CASSLFDEVETQYF | TRBJ2-5 | TRBV7-9
CASSPQPGQGTFGWGEQYF | TRBJ2-7 | TRBV2
CASPRPHSPRHYNEQFF | TRBJ2-1 | TRBV2
CATSRDNRGNRSYTF | TRBJ1-2 | TRBV15
CASGLDRTPYEQYF | TRBJ2-7 | TRBV12-5
CASLPGTREAFF | TRBJ1-1 | TRBV2
CASSSGQGNSNEQFF | TRBJ2-1 | TRBV6-1
CASSQGGDTEAFF | TRBJ1-1 | TRBV3-1
CASSVGVGGGSYEQYF | TRBJ2-7 | TRBV2
CASRGTAGMNTEAFF | TRBJ1-1 | TRBV5-5
CASTSGTAVYGYTF | TRBJ1-2 | TRBV13
CSVLGGSSYEQYF | TRBJ2-7 | TRBV29-1
CASSLQQVMNTEAFF | TRBJ1-1 | TRBV7-3
CASSAFVGLRETQYF | TRBJ2-5 | TRBV7-3
CASSSPSGGTQETQYF | TRBJ2-5 | TRBV13
CASSYPQHNYNEQFF | TRBJ2-1 | TRBV6-5
CASSLRPNYEQYF | TRBJ2-7 | TRBV28
CASSFSGAEETQYF | TRBJ2-5 | TRBV7-9
CASSKIGQVDNSPLHF | TRBJ1-6 | TRBV21-1
CASSLTPAPTDTQYF | TRBJ2-3 | TRBV3-1
CASSRTGEGTYNEQFF | TRBJ2-1 | TRBV5-1
CASSYSDRAYGYTF | TRBJ1-2 | TRBV7-9
CASSEWNVGAGRAGELFF | TRBJ2-2 | TRBV25-1
CASSLSVRSDTQYF | TRBJ2-3 | TRBV5-6
CASSHAPFTSGATGETQYF | TRBJ2-5 | TRBV4-2
CSARQGLIYEQYF | TRBJ2-7 | TRBV20-1
CASSLEDRGMNTEAFF | TRBJ1-1 | TRBV5-6
CASSSPQGYSYEQYF | TRBJ2-7 | TRBV6-5
CSARGRGALRSNEQFF | TRBJ2-1 | TRBV20-1
CASSYSRAQGLPYEQYF | TRBJ2-7 | TRBV6-5
CASSKTGGNYGYTF | TRBJ1-2 | TRBV6-1
CASSTLDGVEQYF | TRBJ2-7 | TRBV19
CASSEVTSGFSSYEQYF | TRBJ2-7 | TRBV2
CASQPSTDTQYF | TRBJ2-3 | TRBV6-6
CASRSSDRGAGNEQFF | TRBJ2-1 | TRBV7-9
CASKRGTGDYNEQFF | TRBJ2-1 | TRBV2
CASSYSSGFDAGELFF | TRBJ2-2 | TRBV6-5
CASSWTGGGGAEAFF | TRBJ1-1 | TRBV5-4
CASSSRGGGFYNEQFF | TRBJ2-1 | TRBV11-2
CASKERWVAGGETGELFF | TRBJ2-2 | TRBV4-1
CSVEVGGAIGYTF | TRBJ1-2 | TRBV29-1
CASSQETGVKGEQYF | TRBJ2-7 | TRBV4-2
CASIRTGGANTEAFF | TRBJ1-1 | TRBV6-1